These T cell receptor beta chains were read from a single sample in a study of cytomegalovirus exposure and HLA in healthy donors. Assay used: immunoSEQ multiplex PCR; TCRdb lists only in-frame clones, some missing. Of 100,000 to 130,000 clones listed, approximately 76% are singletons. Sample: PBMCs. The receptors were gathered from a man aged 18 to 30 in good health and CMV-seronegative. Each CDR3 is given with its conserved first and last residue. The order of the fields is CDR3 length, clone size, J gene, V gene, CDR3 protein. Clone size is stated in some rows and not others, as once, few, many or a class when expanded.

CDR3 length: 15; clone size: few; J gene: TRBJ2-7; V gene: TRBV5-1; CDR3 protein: CASSRTGTSPYEQYF
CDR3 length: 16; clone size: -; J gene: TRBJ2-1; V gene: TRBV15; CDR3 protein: CATSRKTGVIHNEQFF
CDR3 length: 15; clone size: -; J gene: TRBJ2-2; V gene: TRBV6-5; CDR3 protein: CASRRAGGPGGELFF
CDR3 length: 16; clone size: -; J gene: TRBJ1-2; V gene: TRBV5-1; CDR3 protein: CASSLDGDINNYGYTF
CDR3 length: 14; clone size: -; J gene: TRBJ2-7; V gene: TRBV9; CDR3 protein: CASSGGLGLREQYF
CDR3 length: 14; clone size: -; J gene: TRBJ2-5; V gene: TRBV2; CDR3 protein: CASVTGGIRETQYF
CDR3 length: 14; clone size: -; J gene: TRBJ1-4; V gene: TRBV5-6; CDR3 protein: CASRQGGDNEKLFF
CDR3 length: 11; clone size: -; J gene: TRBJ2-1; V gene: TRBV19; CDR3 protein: CASGLGNEQFF
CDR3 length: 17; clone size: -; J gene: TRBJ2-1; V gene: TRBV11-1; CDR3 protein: CASSLGDRGGGLDEQFF
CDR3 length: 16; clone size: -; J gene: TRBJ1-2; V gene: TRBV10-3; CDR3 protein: CAISALDRGDLYGYTF
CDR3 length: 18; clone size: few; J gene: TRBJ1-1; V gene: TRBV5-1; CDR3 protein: CASSLANFKQAVNTEAFF
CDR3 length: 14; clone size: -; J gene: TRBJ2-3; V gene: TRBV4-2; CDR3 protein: CASSQQQGLDTQYF
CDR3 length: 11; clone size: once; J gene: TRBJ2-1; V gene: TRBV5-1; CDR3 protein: CASSFGNEQFF
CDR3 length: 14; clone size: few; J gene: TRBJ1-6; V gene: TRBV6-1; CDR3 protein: CASSDQGANSPLHF
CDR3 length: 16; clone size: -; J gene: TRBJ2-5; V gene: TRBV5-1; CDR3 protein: CASSLIGGGIQETQYF
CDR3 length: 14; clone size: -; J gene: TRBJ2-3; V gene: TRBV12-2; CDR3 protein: CASRCRTSWDTQYF
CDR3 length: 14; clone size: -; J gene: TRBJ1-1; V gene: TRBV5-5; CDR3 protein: CASSRTGGRFEAFF
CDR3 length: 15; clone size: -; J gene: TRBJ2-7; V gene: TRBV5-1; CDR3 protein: CASSFGTSSSYEQYF
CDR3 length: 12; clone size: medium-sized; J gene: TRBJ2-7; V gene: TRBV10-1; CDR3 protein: CASSQGKGEQYF
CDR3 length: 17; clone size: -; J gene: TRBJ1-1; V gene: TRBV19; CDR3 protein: CASSMPTGDSMNTEAFF
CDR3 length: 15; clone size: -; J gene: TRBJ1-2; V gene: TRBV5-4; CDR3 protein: CASSPGQAANYGYTF
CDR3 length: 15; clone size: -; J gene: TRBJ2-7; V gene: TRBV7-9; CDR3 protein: CASLSLNRGTYEQYF
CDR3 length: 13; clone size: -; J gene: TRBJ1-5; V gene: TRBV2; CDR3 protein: CASKRTFNQPQHF
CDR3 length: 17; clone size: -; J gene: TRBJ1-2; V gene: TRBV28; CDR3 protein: CASSAGSGRGRIYGYTF
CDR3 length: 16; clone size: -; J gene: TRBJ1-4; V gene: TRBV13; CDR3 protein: CASSTTGGPTNEKLFF
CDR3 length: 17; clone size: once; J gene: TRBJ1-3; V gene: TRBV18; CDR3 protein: CASTLTGTGYSGNTIYF
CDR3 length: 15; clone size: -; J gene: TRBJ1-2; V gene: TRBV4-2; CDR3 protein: CASSQDQGADYGYTF
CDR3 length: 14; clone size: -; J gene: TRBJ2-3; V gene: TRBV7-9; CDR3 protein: CSSSPEGLTDTQYF
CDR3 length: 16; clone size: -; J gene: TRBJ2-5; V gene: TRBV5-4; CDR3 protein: CASSQPAGGTQETQYF
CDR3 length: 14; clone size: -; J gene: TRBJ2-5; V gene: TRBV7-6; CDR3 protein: CASSLGGRPETQYF
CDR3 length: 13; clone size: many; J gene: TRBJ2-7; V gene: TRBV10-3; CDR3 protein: CAISDRALYEQYF
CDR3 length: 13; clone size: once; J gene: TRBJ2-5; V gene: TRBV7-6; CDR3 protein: CASSLQGQETQYF
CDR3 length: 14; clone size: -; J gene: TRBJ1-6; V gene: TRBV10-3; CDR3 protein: CAVDSASYNSPLHF
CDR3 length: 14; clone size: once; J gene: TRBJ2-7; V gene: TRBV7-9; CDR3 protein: CSSRLGGADYEQYF
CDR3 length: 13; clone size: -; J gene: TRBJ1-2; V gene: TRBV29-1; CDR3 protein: CSVRQGSDYGYTF